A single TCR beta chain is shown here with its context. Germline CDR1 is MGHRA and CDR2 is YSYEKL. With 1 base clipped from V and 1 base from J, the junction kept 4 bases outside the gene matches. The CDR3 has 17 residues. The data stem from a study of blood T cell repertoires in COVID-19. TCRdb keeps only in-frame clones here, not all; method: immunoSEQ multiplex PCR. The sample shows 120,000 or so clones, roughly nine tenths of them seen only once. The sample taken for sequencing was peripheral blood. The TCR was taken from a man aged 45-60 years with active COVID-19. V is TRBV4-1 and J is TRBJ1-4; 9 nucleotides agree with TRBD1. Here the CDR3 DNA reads TGCGCCAGCAGCCAAGTGGGGGGACAGGGAACTAATGAAAAACTGTTTTTT. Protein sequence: CASSQVGGQGTNEKLFF.